This section outlines one T cell receptor (beta chain) sequence together with its context. Its target is not known. Then a second PCR, running roughly 6 to 12 cycles, was carried out with a sample-barcoded 5' primer and a J-beta primer mix. With 12 random nucleotides, a template-switch adaptor tagged each individual cDNA molecule. TCRdb recomputed calls from the 5' RACE reads with MiXCR, one row per CDR3 protein. The sample yields about 680,000 distinct CDR3 sequences, around 48% seen once. CDR1 is SGDLS, CDR2 YYNGEE, per germline. There are 16 residues in the CDR3. V gave up 4 bases and J gave up 4 bases; unmatched junction bases: 5. The data stem from a study of blood T cells in healthy people across ages. Study findings and constraints: Observed TCR beta diversity showed a strong correlation with the percentage of naive T cells as measured by flow cytometry.

The sequenced sample was blood. The TCR comes from an older woman in good health. V and J are TRBV9 and TRBJ2-3; 14 bases match TRBD2. The CDR3 nucleotides are TGTGCCAGCAGCTTTGTGGGACTAGCGGGAGCAGATACGCAGTATTTT. Translating it yields CASSFVGLAGADTQYF. The variable domain in full, with the rest retrieved from reference TRBV9 and TRBJ2-3, is DSGVTQTPKHLITATGQRVTLRCSPRSGDLSVYWYQQSLDQGLQFLIQYYNGEERAKGNILERFSAQQFPDLHSELNLSSLELGDSALYFCASSFVGLAGADTQYFGPGTRLTVL.